The 5 T cell receptor beta chains reported below all come from one sample, sequenced in a study of cytomegalovirus exposure and HLA in healthy donors. PCR involved 60 Vbeta and 13 Jbeta primers. Method: immunoSEQ multiplex PCR; TCRdb's copy keeps in-frame clones and lacks some. The top ten clones hold 2.3% of a sample with approximately 100,000 clones, 55% to 65% of them seen once. Source material: PBMCs. The receptors were gathered from a human donor in good health.

V usage is TRBV18 and J usage is TRBJ1-1, with 8 bases fitting TRBD1. This CDR3 has 17 amino acids. CDR1 KGHSH and CDR2 LQKENI come from the germline V gene. J lost 0 bases, V lost 5 bases, and 11 bases had no gene match. In DNA form, the CDR3 reads TGTGCCAGCTCATCAACAGGGGGAGGACAAATGAACACTGAAGCTTTCTTT. Translation: CASSSTGGGQMNTEAFF.

This chain connects TRBV6-1 to TRBJ2-1; D is ambiguous. The V end lost 2 bases, the J end lost 4 bases, and 6 bases lay between the germline ends. The CDR3 spans 13 residues. CDR1 and CDR2 (germline): MNHNS, SASEGT. Written as DNA, the CDR3 is TGTGCCAGCAGTGAACAGATTTACAATGAGCAGTTCTTC. It encodes CASSEQIYNEQFF.

The chain recombines TRBV11-1 with TRBJ2-7; 12 positions agree with TRBD2. Germline-derived CDR1 and CDR2 are SGHAT and FQDESV (reference sequence). After removal of 5 bases from V and 2 bases from J, the junction contained 4 bases not matched to a gene. The CDR3 extends over 15 amino acids. The CDR3 DNA is TGTGCCAGCAGCCCCCGGACTAGCGGGACCTACGAGCAGTACTTC. It yields the protein CASSPRTSGTYEQYF.

This clone was seen a few times. The chain employs TRBV4-2 and TRBJ1-6; a possible D gene is TRBD1 (6 bases). The ends were cut back, 3 bases at V and 3 bases at J, with 12 bases in the middle. The CDR3 totals 16 residues. The V gene's germline CDR1 is LGHNA and CDR2 YNFKEQ. Here the CDR3 reads CASSQGRGGYNSPLHF. The CDR3 nucleotides are TGTGCCAGCAGCCAGGGAAGGGGGGGCTATAATTCACCCCTCCACTTT.

The genes are TRBV6-5 and TRBJ1-6; D remains unclear. The CDR3 is 13 residues long. Germline CDR1 is MNHEY and CDR2 is SVGAGI. V lost 1 base to trimming and J lost 10 bases, with 8 bases between them. CDR3: CASSYYSVSPLHF. The CDR3 DNA reads as TGTGCCAGCAGTTACTACTCTGTGTCACCCCTCCACTTT.